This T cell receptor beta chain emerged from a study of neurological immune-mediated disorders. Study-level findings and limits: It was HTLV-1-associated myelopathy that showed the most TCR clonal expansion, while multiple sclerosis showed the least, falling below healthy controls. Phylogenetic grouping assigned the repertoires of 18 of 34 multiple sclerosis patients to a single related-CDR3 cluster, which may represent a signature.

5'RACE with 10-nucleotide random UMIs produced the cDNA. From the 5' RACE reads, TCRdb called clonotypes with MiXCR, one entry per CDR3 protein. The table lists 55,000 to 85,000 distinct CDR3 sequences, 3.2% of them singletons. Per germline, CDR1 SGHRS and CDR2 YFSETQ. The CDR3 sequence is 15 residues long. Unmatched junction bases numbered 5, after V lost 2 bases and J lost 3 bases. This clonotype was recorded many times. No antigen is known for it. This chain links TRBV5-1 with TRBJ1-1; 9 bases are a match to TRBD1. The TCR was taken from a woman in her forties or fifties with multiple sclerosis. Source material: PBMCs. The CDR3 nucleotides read TGCGCCAGCAGCTTACAGGGGGCGAGACACACTGAAGCTTTCTTT. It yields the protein CASSLQGARHTEAFF. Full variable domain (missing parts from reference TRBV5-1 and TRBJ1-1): KAGVTQTPRYLIKTRGQQVTLSCSPISGHRSVSWYQQTPGQGLQFLFEYFSETQRNKGNFPGRFSGRQFSNSRSEMNVSTLELGDSALYLCASSLQGARHTEAFFGQGTRLTVV.